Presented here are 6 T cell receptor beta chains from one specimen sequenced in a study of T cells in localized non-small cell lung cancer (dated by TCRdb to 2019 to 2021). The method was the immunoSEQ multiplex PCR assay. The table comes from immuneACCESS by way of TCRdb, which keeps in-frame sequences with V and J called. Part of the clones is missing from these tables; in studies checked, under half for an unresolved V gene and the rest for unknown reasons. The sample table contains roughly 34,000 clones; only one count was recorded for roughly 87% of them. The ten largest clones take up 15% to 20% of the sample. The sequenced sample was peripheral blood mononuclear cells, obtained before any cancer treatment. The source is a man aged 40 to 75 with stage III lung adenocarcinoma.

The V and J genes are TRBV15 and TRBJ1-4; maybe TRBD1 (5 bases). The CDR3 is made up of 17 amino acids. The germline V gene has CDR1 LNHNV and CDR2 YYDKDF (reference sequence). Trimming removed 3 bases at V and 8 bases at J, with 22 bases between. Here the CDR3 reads CATSSKSRTSKREKLFF. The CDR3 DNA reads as TGTGCCACCAGCAGTAAGTCTAGGACAAGTAAAAGGGAAAAACTGTTTTTT.

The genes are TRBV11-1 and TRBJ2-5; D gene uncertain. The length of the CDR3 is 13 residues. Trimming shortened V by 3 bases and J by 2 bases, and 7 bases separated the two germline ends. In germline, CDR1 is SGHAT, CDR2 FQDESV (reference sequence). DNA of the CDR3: TGTGCCAGCAGCTTGACGGTACAAGAGACCCAGTACTTC. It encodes CASSLTVQETQYF.

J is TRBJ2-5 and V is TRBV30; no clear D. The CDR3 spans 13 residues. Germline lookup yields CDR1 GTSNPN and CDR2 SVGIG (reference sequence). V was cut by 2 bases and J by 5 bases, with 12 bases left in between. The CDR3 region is CAWSFSRKETQYF. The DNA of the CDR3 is TGTGCCTGGAGTTTCTCTAGGAAGGAGACCCAGTACTTC.

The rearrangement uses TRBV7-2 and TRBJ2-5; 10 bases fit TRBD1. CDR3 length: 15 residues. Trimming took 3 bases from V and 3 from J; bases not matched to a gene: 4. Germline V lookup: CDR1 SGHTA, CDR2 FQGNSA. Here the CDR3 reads CASSLFGTGEETQYF. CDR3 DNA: TGTGCCAGCAGCTTGTTCGGGACAGGGGAAGAGACCCAGTACTTC.

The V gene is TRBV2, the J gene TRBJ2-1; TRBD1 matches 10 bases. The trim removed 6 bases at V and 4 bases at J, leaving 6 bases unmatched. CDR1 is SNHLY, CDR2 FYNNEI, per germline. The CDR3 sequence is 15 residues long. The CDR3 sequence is CASRPGQGTYNEQFF. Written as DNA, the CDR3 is TGTGCCAGCAGGCCGGGACAGGGGACGTACAATGAGCAGTTCTTC. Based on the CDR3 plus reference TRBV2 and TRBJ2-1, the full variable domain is EPEVTQTPSHQVTQMGQEVILRCVPISNHLYFYWYRQILGQKVEFLVSFYNNEISEKSEIFDDQFSVERPDGSNFTLKIRSTKLEDSAMYFCASRPGQGTYNEQFFGPGTRLTVL.

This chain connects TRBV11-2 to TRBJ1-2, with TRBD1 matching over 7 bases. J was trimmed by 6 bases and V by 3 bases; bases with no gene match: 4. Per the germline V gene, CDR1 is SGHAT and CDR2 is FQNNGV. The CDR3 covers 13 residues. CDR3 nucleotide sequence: TGTGCCAGCAGCTTGGGACAGTTAGATGGCTACACCTTC. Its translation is CASSLGQLDGYTF.